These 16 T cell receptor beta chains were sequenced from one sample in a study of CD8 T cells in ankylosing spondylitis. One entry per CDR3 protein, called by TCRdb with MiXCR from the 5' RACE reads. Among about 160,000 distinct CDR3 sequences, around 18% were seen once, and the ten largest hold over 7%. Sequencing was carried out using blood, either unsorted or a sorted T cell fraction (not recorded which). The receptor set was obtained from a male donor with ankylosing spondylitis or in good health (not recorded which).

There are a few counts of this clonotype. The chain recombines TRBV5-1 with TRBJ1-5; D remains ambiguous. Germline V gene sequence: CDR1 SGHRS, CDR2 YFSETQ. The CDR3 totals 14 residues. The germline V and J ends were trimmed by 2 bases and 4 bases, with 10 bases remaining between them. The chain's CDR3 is CASSLGDGNQPQHF. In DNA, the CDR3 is TGCGCCAGCAGCTTAGGCGACGGTAATCAGCCCCAGCATTTT.

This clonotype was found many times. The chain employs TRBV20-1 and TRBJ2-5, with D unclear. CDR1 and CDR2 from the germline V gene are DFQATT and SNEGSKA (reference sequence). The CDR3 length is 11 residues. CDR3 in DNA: TGCGCCGGGCAAGTTGAAGAGACCCAGTACTTC. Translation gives CAGQVEETQYF.

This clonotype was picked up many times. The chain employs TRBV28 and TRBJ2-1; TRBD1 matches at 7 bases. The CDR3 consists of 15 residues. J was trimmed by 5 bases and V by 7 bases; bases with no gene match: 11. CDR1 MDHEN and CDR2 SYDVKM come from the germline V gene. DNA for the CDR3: TGTGCCAGCATAGATGCCCGGGACAGTAACAATGAGCAGTTCTTC. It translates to CASIDARDSNNEQFF.

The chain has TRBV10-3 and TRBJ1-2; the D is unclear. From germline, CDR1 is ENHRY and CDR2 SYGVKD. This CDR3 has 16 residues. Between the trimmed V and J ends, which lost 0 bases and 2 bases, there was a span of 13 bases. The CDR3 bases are TGTGCCATCAGTGAGTCGATTCTGGAGAAAAACTATGGCTACACCTTC. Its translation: CAISESILEKNYGYTF.

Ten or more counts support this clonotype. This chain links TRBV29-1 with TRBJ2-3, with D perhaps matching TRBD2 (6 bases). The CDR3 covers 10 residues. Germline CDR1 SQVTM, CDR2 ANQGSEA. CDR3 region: CTGGSDTQYF. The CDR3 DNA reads TGCACCGGAGGGTCAGATACGCAGTATTTT.

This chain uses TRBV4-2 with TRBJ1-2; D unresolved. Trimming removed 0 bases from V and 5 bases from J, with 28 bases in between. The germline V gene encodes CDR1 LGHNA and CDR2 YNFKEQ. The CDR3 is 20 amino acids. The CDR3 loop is CASSQDLVHPGIGLAYGYTF. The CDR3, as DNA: TGTGCCAGCAGCCAAGATCTAGTTCATCCGGGAATAGGTTTGGCATATGGCTACACCTTC.

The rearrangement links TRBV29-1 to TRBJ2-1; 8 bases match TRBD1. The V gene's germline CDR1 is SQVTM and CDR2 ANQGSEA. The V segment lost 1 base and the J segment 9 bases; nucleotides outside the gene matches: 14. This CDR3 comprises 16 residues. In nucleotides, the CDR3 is TGCAGCGTTGAAGGGACATTGGGGACAGGATGGAGTGAGCAGTTCTTC. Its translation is CSVEGTLGTGWSEQFF.

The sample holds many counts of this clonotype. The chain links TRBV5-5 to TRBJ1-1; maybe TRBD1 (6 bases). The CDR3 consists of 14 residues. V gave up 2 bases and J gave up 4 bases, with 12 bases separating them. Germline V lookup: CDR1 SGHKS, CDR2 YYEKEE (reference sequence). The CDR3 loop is CASSFGEGGTEAFF. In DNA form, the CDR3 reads TGTGCCAGCAGCTTCGGGGAAGGGGGCACTGAAGCTTTCTTT.

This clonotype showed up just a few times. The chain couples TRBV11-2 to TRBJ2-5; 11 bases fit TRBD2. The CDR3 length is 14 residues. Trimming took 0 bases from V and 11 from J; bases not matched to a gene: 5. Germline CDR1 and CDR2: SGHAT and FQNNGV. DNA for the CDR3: TGTGCCAGCAGCTTAGAGGGGACTAGCGGACTACAGTACTTC. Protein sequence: CASSLEGTSGLQYF.

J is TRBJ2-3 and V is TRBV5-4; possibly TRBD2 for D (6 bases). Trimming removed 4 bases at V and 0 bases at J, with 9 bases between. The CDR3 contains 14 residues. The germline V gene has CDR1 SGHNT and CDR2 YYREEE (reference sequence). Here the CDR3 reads CASSRDSSTDTQYF. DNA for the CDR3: TGTGCCAGCAGCCGGGACTCTAGCACAGATACGCAGTATTTT.

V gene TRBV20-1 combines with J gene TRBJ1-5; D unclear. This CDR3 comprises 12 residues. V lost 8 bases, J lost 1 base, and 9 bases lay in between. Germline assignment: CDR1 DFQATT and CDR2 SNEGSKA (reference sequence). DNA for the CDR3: TGCAGTACTACCCGGAGCAATCAGCCCCAGCATTTT. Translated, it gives CSTTRSNQPQHF.

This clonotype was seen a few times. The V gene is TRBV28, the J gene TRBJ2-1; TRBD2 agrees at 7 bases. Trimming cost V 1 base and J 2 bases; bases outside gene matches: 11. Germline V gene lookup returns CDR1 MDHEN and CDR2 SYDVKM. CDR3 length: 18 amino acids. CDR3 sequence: CASSLSWGGGIPYNEQFF. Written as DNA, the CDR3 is TGTGCCAGCAGTTTATCTTGGGGGGGTGGCATACCCTACAATGAGCAGTTCTTC.

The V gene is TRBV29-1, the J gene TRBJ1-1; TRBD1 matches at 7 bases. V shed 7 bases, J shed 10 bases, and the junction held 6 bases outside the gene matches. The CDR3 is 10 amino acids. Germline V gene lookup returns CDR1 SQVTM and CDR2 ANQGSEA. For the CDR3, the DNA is TGCAGCGCCAGGAGGGGGCCAGCTTTCTTT. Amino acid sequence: CSARRGPAFF.

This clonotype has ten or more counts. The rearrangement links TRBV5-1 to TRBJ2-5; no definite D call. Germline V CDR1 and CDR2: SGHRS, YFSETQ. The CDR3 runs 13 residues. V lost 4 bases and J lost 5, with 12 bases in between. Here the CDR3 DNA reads TGCGCCAGCAGCCCACCAGCTTTTGAGACCCAGTACTTC. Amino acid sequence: CASSPPAFETQYF.

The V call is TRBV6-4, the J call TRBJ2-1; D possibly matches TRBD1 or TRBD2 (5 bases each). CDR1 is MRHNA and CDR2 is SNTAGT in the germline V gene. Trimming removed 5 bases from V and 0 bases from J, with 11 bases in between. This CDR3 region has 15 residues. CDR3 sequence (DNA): TGTGCCAGCAGTCCCGGGGCTAGCTCCTACAATGAGCAGTTCTTC. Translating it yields CASSPGASSYNEQFF.

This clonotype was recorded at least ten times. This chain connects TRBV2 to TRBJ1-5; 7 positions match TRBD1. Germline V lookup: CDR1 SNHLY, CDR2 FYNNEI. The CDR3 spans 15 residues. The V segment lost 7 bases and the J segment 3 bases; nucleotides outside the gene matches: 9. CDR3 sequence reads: CASKRVQGHNQPQHF. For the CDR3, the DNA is TGTGCCAGCAAGAGGGTACAGGGGCACAATCAGCCCCAGCATTTT.